This TCR beta chain came from a study of blood T cell repertoires in COVID-19. J was trimmed by 4 bases and V by 3 bases; bases with no gene match: 5. CDR1 is SGHTA, CDR2 FQGNSA, per germline. CDR3 length equals 15 residues. In the study's own analysis: Researchers report that nucleated cell counts were estimated from reference gene primer amplification. Libraries were prepared by immunoSEQ multiplex PCR; TCRdb keeps only in-frame clonotypes and omits some of them. From that table come the V and J calls and clone size; the DNA was used to work out D and trimming. Counted here are about 150,000 clones, about 83% occurring once; the ten biggest clones make up less than 10%.

The chain uses TRBV7-2 and TRBJ1-5, with TRBD1 matching over 8 bases. This clonotype originated in a woman aged 45-60 years with active or convalescent COVID-19. What was sequenced was peripheral blood. The CDR3 is CASSFRTGLNQPQHF. The CDR3 nucleotides are TGTGCCAGCAGCTTTAGGACAGGGCTAAATCAGCCCCAGCATTTT. Based on the CDR3 plus reference TRBV7-2 and TRBJ1-5, the full variable domain is GAGVSQSPSNKVTEKGKDVELRCDPISGHTALYWYRQSLGQGLEFLIYFQGNSAPDKSGLPSDRFSAERTGGSVSTLTIQRTQQEDSAVYLCASSFRTGLNQPQHFGDGTRLSIL.